The rows below give T cell receptor beta chains drawn from one sample of a study of cytotoxic CD8 clonotypes in ibrutinib-treated CLL. Sequencing was performed with immunoSEQ multiplex PCR; in TCRdb, only in-frame clones are kept and a portion is missing. The table lists 100,000 to 150,000 clones, approximately 85% of them singletons. This material consisted of PBMCs, taken after 24 months of ibrutinib treatment. Source of these receptors: a human donor with chronic lymphocytic leukemia. The CDR3 runs from the conserved cysteine through the conserved F or W. The order of the fields is clone size, V gene, D gene, J gene, CDR3 DNA, CDR3 protein. The D gene is left open where the match is weak. A row's size may be missing; if present it is once, few, many or a size class.

clone_size: few
v_call: TRBV25-1
d_call: .
j_call: TRBJ2-1
cdr3_nt: TGTGCCAGCAGGTCCGGGGACTTGGGGCAGTTCTTC
cdr3_aa: CASRSGDLGQFF

clone_size: .
v_call: TRBV5-4
d_call: .
j_call: TRBJ2-7
cdr3_nt: TGTGCCAGCAGCTTTAAAGCGGACCCCTCCTACGAGCAGTACTTC
cdr3_aa: CASSFKADPSYEQYF

clone_size: .
v_call: TRBV7-9
d_call: TRBD1
j_call: TRBJ1-5
cdr3_nt: TGTGCCAGCAGCTCGGACAGGGGGAATCAGCCCCAGCATTTT
cdr3_aa: CASSSDRGNQPQHF

clone_size: .
v_call: TRBV9
d_call: TRBD2
j_call: TRBJ2-1
cdr3_nt: TGTGCCAGCAGCCCCATGAGCGGGGGGGGCTACAATGAGCAGTTCTTC
cdr3_aa: CASSPMSGGGYNEQFF

clone_size: .
v_call: TRBV15
d_call: .
j_call: TRBJ2-7
cdr3_nt: TGTGCCACCAGCAGAGGAGGGTCCGGGGAGCAGTACTTC
cdr3_aa: CATSRGGSGEQYF

clone_size: once
v_call: TRBV27
d_call: .
j_call: TRBJ1-2
cdr3_nt: TGTGCCAGCAGTAGACCAGGGGTGGGAGGCTACACCTTC
cdr3_aa: CASSRPGVGGYTF

clone_size: .
v_call: TRBV6-5
d_call: .
j_call: TRBJ1-1
cdr3_nt: TGTGCCAGCAGTTCGATGGGCCTTGGGAACACTGAAGCTTTCTTT
cdr3_aa: CASSSMGLGNTEAFF

clone_size: few
v_call: TRBV5-4
d_call: .
j_call: TRBJ2-7
cdr3_nt: TGTGCCAGCAGCTTTCAGGGTCGCGAGCAGTACTTC
cdr3_aa: CASSFQGREQYF

clone_size: .
v_call: TRBV11-2
d_call: .
j_call: TRBJ2-7
cdr3_nt: TGTGCCAGCAGCTTAAGGGGCGTTGAGCAGTACTTC
cdr3_aa: CASSLRGVEQYF

clone_size: .
v_call: TRBV4-3
d_call: .
j_call: TRBJ1-5
cdr3_nt: TGCGCCAGCAGCCAGGGTCAGAATCAGCCCCAGCATTTT
cdr3_aa: CASSQGQNQPQHF